The T cell receptor beta chain under discussion was sequenced for a study of Ad26.COV2.S vaccination and SARS-CoV-2 variants. Broader study findings: Substantial post-vaccination breadth of spike-specific CD8+ and CD4+ T cell responses was reported. Placebo recipients showed lower spike-specific TCR breadth than vaccinees.

Turning to this clone: Its specificity is not known.

Treatment denoted: about 20 received Ad26.COV2.S at low or high dose, single or two shots; about five received placebo; per-sample allocation not given. Sampling was done on day 63 after the first vaccine or placebo injection. An 18-55-year-old adult in Boston served as donor. The shot given was an Ad26 vector that makes Wuhan-strain SARS-CoV-2 spike. V shed 3 bases and J shed 2 bases, with 11 bases lying between them. The CDR3 length is 14 residues. Looked up from germline, CDR1 is MDHEN and CDR2 is SYDVKM. The repertoire was sequenced with immunoSEQ multiplex PCR; TCRdb's copy has only in-frame clones and lacks some. The table records 400,000 to 450,000 clones, 90% of them present only once.

This sequence was found in a person between 18 and 60 years old who received the Ad26.COV2.S COVID-19 vaccine or a placebo. This chain joins TRBV28 and TRBJ2-7, with a weak D call TRBD2 (5 bases). The sample was peripheral blood, taken in a trial of Ad26.COV2.S vaccine versus placebo. The CDR3 spells CASSFGRGTYEQYF. CDR3 coding DNA: TGTGCCAGCAGTTTTGGTCGGGGAACCTACGAGCAGTACTTC. Combining the CDR3 with reference TRBV28 and TRBJ2-7 gives the whole variable domain DVKVTQSSRYLVKRTGEKVFLECVQDMDHENMFWYRQDPGLGLRLIYFSYDVKMKEKGDIPEGYSVSREKKERFSLILESASTNQTSMYLCASSFGRGTYEQYFGPGTRLTVT.